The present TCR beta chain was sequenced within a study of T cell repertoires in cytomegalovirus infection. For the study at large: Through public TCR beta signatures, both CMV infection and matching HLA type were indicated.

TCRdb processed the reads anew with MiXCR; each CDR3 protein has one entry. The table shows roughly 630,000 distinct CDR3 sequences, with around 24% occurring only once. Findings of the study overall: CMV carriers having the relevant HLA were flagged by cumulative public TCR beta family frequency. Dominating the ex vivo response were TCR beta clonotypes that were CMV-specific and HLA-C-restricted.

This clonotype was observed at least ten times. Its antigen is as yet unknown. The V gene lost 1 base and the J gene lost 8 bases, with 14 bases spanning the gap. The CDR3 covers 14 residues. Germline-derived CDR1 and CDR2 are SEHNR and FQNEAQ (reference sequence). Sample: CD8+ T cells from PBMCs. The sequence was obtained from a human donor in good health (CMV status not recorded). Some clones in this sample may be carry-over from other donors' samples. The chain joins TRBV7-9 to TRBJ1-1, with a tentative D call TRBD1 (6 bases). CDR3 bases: TGTGCCAGCAGCTTAGTTGGGACATCGACGGAAGCTTTCTTT. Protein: CASSLVGTSTEAFF.